The entry below gives a single T cell receptor beta chain sequence along with its context. The sample belongs to a study of blood T cell repertoires in COVID-19. This CDR3 is built from 13 residues. The V gene lost 6 bases and the J gene lost 2 bases, with 7 bases spanning the gap. Germline V CDR1 and CDR2: MNHEY, SVGAGI. Using immunoSEQ multiplex PCR, the repertoire was profiled, and TCRdb retains in-frame clones only, with some absent. Of 80,000 or so clones in the sample, approximately 89% are singletons; the top ten hold roughly 2.3%. The clonotype was recovered from a man in his fifties or sixties with acute or convalescent COVID-19. This chain uses TRBV6-5 with TRBJ1-4; a weak D match, TRBD1 (5 bases). Sequencing was carried out using peripheral blood. This chain's CDR3 is CASREGTNEKLFF. DNA for the CDR3: TGTGCCAGCAGGGAGGGGACTAATGAAAAACTGTTTTTT.